Listed below are T cell receptor beta chains from one sample, sequenced in a study of beta chain features in type 1 diabetes. Only in-frame clones appear in the TCRdb table, and some are missing; sequencing was by immunoSEQ multiplex PCR. This table has over 650,000 clones, over 12% appearing once. Sequenced sample: naive CD4+ T cells from blood. The receptors were gathered from a man younger than 30 with type 1 diabetes. Each CDR3 is given with its conserved first and last residue. A D gene is named only where the DNA matches it firmly. Size is stated for part of the rows, as once, few or many counts, or as a class when the clone is expanded.

D gene | clone size | J gene | V gene | CDR3 DNA | CDR3 protein
TRBD1 | few | TRBJ1-2 | TRBV7-9 | TGTGCCAGCAGCCTGGGACAGGGAAACTATGGCTACACCTTC | CASSLGQGNYGYTF
- | few | TRBJ2-2 | TRBV23-1 | TGCGCCAGCAGTCTCTGGGCCAGGGACCCAATGAACACCGGGGAGCTGTTTTTT | CASSLWARDPMNTGELFF
- | few | TRBJ2-3 | TRBV25-1 | TGTGCCAGCAGTGGCGGGGGCACAGGTAGCACAGATACGCAGTATTTT | CASSGGGTGSTDTQYF
- | few | TRBJ1-2 | TRBV7-2 | TGTGCCAGCAGCTTAGCGGGACCCGGGACGGGTGCGGGCTACACCTTC | CASSLAGPGTGAGYTF
- | few | TRBJ2-1 | TRBV7-2 | TGTGCCAGCAGCAATCAACTAAGCTCCTACAATGAGCAGTTCTTC | CASSNQLSSYNEQFF
- | few | TRBJ2-7 | TRBV7-9 | TGTGCCAGCAGCTTGGACGGGTCGTCCTACGAGCAGTACTTC | CASSLDGSSYEQYF
- | few | TRBJ1-2 | TRBV28 | TGTGCCAGCAGTCGGGCCTTTGGCGGCTACACCTTC | CASSRAFGGYTF
- | - | TRBJ1-1 | TRBV29-1 | TGCAGCGTTGTATACTACGTGAACACTGAAGCTTTCTTT | CSVVYYVNTEAFF
TRBD2 | - | TRBJ2-3 | TRBV7-2 | TGTGCCAGCAATGGAGCGGGGGTCCCGGATACGCAGTATTTT | CASNGAGVPDTQYF
TRBD1 | few | TRBJ2-5 | TRBV30 | TGTGCCTGGAGTGTACTAGGACAGGGGAGGGAGACCCAGTACTTC | CAWSVLGQGRETQYF
- | few | TRBJ2-5 | TRBV7-2 | TGTGCCAGCAGCTTGACGCACCAAGAGACCCAGTACTTC | CASSLTHQETQYF
- | few | TRBJ1-2 | TRBV7-9 | TGTGCCAGCAGCTTAGGGGCCGGGACTAACTATGGCTACACCTTC | CASSLGAGTNYGYTF
- | few | TRBJ2-3 | TRBV30 | TGTGCCTGGAGATTGGCGGGGAGCACAGATACGCAGTATTTT | CAWRLAGSTDTQYF
- | - | TRBJ2-5 | TRBV2 | TGTGCCAGCAGAAGGGGACACCAAGAGACCCAGTACTTC | CASRRGHQETQYF
- | - | TRBJ2-2 | TRBV30 | TGTGCCTGCCCGGGACTCACCAACACCGGGGAGCTGTTTTTT | CACPGLTNTGELFF
TRBD1 | few | TRBJ1-4 | TRBV5-4 | TGTGCCAGCAGCTCACCGGGACAGGGAGGCGAAAAACTGTTTTTT | CASSSPGQGGEKLFF
TRBD2 | few | TRBJ2-2 | TRBV4-2 | TGTGCCAGCAGCCAAGACGCCCAGCGGGAGCCCGGGGAGCTGTTTTTT | CASSQDAQREPGELFF
- | few | TRBJ2-7 | TRBV5-4 | TGTGCCAGCAGCTCCGCGGACTACGAGCAGTACTTC | CASSSADYEQYF
TRBD2 | - | TRBJ2-1 | TRBV4-3 | TGCGCCAGCAGCCAAGGTTGGACTAGCGGGGGTATCTCCTACAATGAGCAGTTCTTC | CASSQGWTSGGISYNEQFF
TRBD1 | - | TRBJ1-5 | TRBV9 | TGTGCCAGCAGCGCCGGGACAGGGGATCAGCCCCAGCATTTT | CASSAGTGDQPQHF
- | few | TRBJ2-7 | TRBV7-9 | TGTGCCATCACCTCCCCGGGGACGTCCTACGAGCAGTACTTC | CAITSPGTSYEQYF
TRBD1 | few | TRBJ1-2 | TRBV9 | TGTGCCAGCAGCTCCTTAGGACAGGGGGCTTACTATGGCTACACCTTC | CASSSLGQGAYYGYTF
TRBD1 | few | TRBJ2-2 | TRBV6-5 | TGTGCCAGCACCTCGACAGGGACCGGGGAGCTGTTTTTT | CASTSTGTGELFF
TRBD1 | - | TRBJ2-7 | TRBV29-1 | TGCAGCGTGGGACAGGGGTACGACGAGCAGTACTTC | CSVGQGYDEQYF
- | - | TRBJ2-1 | TRBV9 | TGTGCCAGCAGCGTAGGAGAGTACAATGAGCAGTTCTTC | CASSVGEYNEQFF
- | - | TRBJ1-1 | TRBV28 | TGTGCCAGCAGTTTCGGGGGAACAATGAACACTGAAGCTTTCTTT | CASSFGGTMNTEAFF
- | - | TRBJ2-5 | TRBV7-9 | TGTGCCAGCAGCTTAGACCCAGGAAGGGAGACCCAGTACTTC | CASSLDPGRETQYF
TRBD2 | - | TRBJ2-3 | TRBV7-2 | TGTGCCAGCTCGCTAGCGGGGGGCACAGATACGCAGTATTTT | CASSLAGGTDTQYF
- | - | TRBJ1-4 | TRBV2 | TGTGCCAGCAGCCCTCCGGGACTCATCGGCGAAAAACTGTTTTTT | CASSPPGLIGEKLFF
- | few | TRBJ1-4 | TRBV2 | TGTGCCAGCAGTAAGACAGGAGAAAAACTGTTTTTT | CASSKTGEKLFF
- | few | TRBJ1-5 | TRBV6-6 | TGTGCCAGCGGTTCCGGGCAACAGATTCAGCCCCAGCATTTT | CASGSGQQIQPQHF
- | - | TRBJ2-3 | TRBV7-2 | TGTGCCAGCAGGCCTTGGGGGGACAAAACAGATACGCAGTATTTT | CASRPWGDKTDTQYF
- | few | TRBJ2-3 | TRBV7-2 | TGTGCCAGCAGCTTAGCAAAACGGGTGGCAGATACGCAGTATTTT | CASSLAKRVADTQYF
- | few | TRBJ2-3 | TRBV5-1 | TGCGCCAGCAGCTTGGGGGACGTCGGCACAGATACGCAGTATTTT | CASSLGDVGTDTQYF
- | few | TRBJ1-1 | TRBV9 | TGTGCCAGCAGCGTAAGAGCAGGGAACACTGAAGCTTTCTTT | CASSVRAGNTEAFF
TRBD2 | few | TRBJ2-1 | TRBV13 | TGTGCCAGCAGCCGCCGCCCGACTAGCGGGATCTACAATGAGCAGTTCTTC | CASSRRPTSGIYNEQFF
TRBD2 | few | TRBJ2-2 | TRBV2 | TGTGCCAGCAGTGAAGGGGGCGGGAGAGGAGCCGGGGAGCTGTTTTTT | CASSEGGGRGAGELFF
- | - | TRBJ2-3 | TRBV5-1 | TGCGCCAGCAGCTTGGATGGTACCGCAGATACGCAGTATTTT | CASSLDGTADTQYF
TRBD2 | - | TRBJ2-7 | TRBV2 | TGTGCCAGCAGTGTGGGACTAGCGGGAAGGAAACCCTACGAGCAGTACTTC | CASSVGLAGRKPYEQYF
- | few | TRBJ2-7 | TRBV11-1 | TGTGCCAGCAGCCCCCCGGGAGCAGACTACGAGCAGTACTTC | CASSPPGADYEQYF
- | - | TRBJ2-1 | TRBV11-2 | TGTGCCAGCACCTTCAGTTCAAATGAGCAGTTCTTC | CASTFSSNEQFF
- | - | TRBJ2-7 | TRBV7-2 | TGTGCCAGCAGCTTCATCCAGGGCGGCGAGCAGTACTTC | CASSFIQGGEQYF
- | - | TRBJ2-3 | TRBV9 | TGTGCCAGCAGCGTAGGGGGGAGCACAGATACGCAGTATTTT | CASSVGGSTDTQYF
TRBD2 | few | TRBJ2-1 | TRBV5-1 | TGCGCCAGCGTGGGACTAGCGGGTGCGGGGAATGAGCAGTTCTTC | CASVGLAGAGNEQFF
- | - | TRBJ2-7 | TRBV14 | TGTGCCAGCAGCCAAGATAGCTCTTACGAGCAGTACTTC | CASSQDSSYEQYF
- | few | TRBJ1-1 | TRBV30 | TGTGCCTGGAGTGCCCCGGGGTGGGGCACTGAAGCTTTCTTT | CAWSAPGWGTEAFF
- | - | TRBJ2-3 | TRBV9 | TGTGCCAGCAGCCCTGCGGGTACGCAGTATTTT | CASSPAGTQYF
- | few | TRBJ2-3 | TRBV7-2 | TGTGCCAGCAGCTCGACAATAACGCAGTATTTT | CASSSTITQYF
TRBD2 | - | TRBJ2-2 | TRBV4-3 | TGCGCCAGCAGCCAAGAAGCGGGGACCACCGGGGAGCTGTTTTTT | CASSQEAGTTGELFF
- | few | TRBJ2-1 | TRBV5-1 | TGCGCCAGCAGCTTGGAAGGGCACCATGAGCAGTTCTTC | CASSLEGHHEQFF
TRBD1 | many | TRBJ2-4 | TRBV7-2 | TGTGCCAGCAGCTTATATGGGACAGGGAATCAAAACATTCAGTACTTC | CASSLYGTGNQNIQYF
- | - | TRBJ1-1 | TRBV30 | TGTGCCTGGAGTCCTCTATTGAACACTGAAGCTTTCTTT | CAWSPLLNTEAFF
TRBD2 | few | TRBJ2-3 | TRBV15 | TGTGCCACCAGCCGACCGCAAACTAGCGTAAGCACAGATACGCAGTATTTT | CATSRPQTSVSTDTQYF
- | - | TRBJ2-7 | TRBV29-1 | TGCAGCGTTGATTTCGGGCAGGGATGGTACGAGCAGTACTTC | CSVDFGQGWYEQYF
- | - | TRBJ1-2 | TRBV5-1 | TGCGCCAGCAGCTTGGTCGGGTTTGATGGCTACACCTTC | CASSLVGFDGYTF
- | - | TRBJ2-6 | TRBV5-8 | TGTGCCAGCAGCTTGGTCCAGGGCGCCTGGACCTCTGGGGCCAACGTCCTGACTTTC | CASSLVQGAWTSGANVLTF
- | few | TRBJ1-2 | TRBV9 | TGTGCCAGCAGCGCCCGCGACTATGGCTACACCTTC | CASSARDYGYTF
TRBD1 | - | TRBJ1-2 | TRBV5-1 | TGCGCCAGCAGCGAAGGACAGGGGCACAGCGGCTACACCTTC | CASSEGQGHSGYTF
- | - | TRBJ1-4 | TRBV7-2 | TGTGCCAGCAGCTCAGCTGAAAAACTGTTTTTT | CASSSAEKLFF
- | few | TRBJ2-6 | TRBV7-7 | TGTGCTAGCAGCCCGGACCAGGGGCTCTACTCTGGGGCCAACGTCCTGACTTTC | CASSPDQGLYSGANVLTF